Following are 2 T cell receptor beta chains from one sample sequenced in a study of blood T cell repertoires in COVID-19. Profiled with immunoSEQ multiplex PCR; TCRdb holds only in-frame clones, not every one. The sample carries fewer than 200,000 clones, 75% to 80% recorded once. Sequenced input: peripheral blood. Receptors originate from a woman in her fifties or sixties with active or convalescent COVID-19.

V gene TRBV7-6 combines with J gene TRBJ1-4; 7 bases map to TRBD1. The CDR3 has 14 amino acids. Per the germline V gene, CDR1 is SGHVS and CDR2 is FNYEAQ. Trimming at V came to 6 bases and at J to 5 bases, leaving 6 bases not matched to a gene. The CDR3 here is CASSPGTENEKLFF. The DNA for the CDR3 is TGTGCCAGCAGTCCCGGGACAGAGAATGAAAAACTGTTTTTT.

The chain joins TRBV7-8 to TRBJ2-2; the match to TRBD2 covers 9 bases. CDR3 size: 18 residues. The germline V gene has CDR1 SGHVS and CDR2 FQNEAQ. Unmatched junction bases numbered 9, after V lost 2 bases and J lost 2 bases. The CDR3 sequence: CASSLRAGGIINTGELFF. Written as DNA, the CDR3 is TGTGCCAGCAGCTTAAGAGCGGGGGGTATTATCAACACCGGGGAGCTGTTTTTT.